The following is a T cell receptor (beta chain) sequence with its context. This sample is part of a study of blood T cell repertoires in COVID-19. About the study: Material from acute and convalescent COVID-19 was sourced from the United States, Italy and Spain. T cells, B-cell-depleted T cells, or PBMCs supplied cDNA or gDNA.

Original methodology: Estimation of nucleated cell counts relied on the amplification of reference gene primers. Assay: immunoSEQ multiplex PCR; the TCRdb copy retains only in-frame clones and omits some. V, J and clone size were drawn from that table, and D and trimming were deduced from the DNA. The sample lists over 50,000 clones; more than 70% were seen once. Specimen: peripheral blood. The clonotype comes from a man in his sixties or seventies with active COVID-19.

CDR3 amino acids: CASSFGRRATNEKLFF. The CDR3 nucleotides read TGTGCCAGCAGTTTCGGGAGGAGAGCAACTAATGAAAAACTGTTTTTT. The chain uses TRBV6-5 and TRBJ1-4; no definite D call. The CDR3 has 16 amino acids. V lost 4 bases and J 0 bases, leaving 12 bases between the germline ends. Germline lookup yields CDR1 MNHEY and CDR2 SVGAGI.